Below, 21 T cell receptor beta chains from the same sample are listed, as sequenced in a study of human T cells and chemical hapten exposure. TCRdb independently ran MiXCR on the RACE reads; one entry per CDR3 protein. In the table there are about 82,000 distinct CDR3 sequences, 10% to 15% of which are singletons. The time point is: patch test 3, about 24 weeks after DPC sensitization. As for treatment: therapeutic diphenylcyclopropenone sensitization with weekly scalp DPC. The sequencing here drew on whole blood, taken in connection with sensitization to the hapten diphenylcyclopropenone (DPC). The receptor source for this set is a woman aged 45-59 years with alopecia areata. Some clones in this sample may be carry-over from other donors' samples.

This sequence joins TRBV9 and TRBJ2-7; D remains ambiguous. The V and J ends lost 0 bases and 6 bases respectively, with 10 bases between them. Per the germline V gene, CDR1 is SGDLS and CDR2 is YYNGEE. The CDR3 is 13 residues long. CDR3: CASSVELRAEQYF. DNA for the CDR3: TGTGCCAGCAGCGTAGAACTTCGGGCCGAGCAGTACTTC.

This clonotype was seen at least ten times. The chain joins TRBV6-6 to TRBJ2-7, with D tentatively TRBD1 (6 bases). V was trimmed by 7 bases and J by 4 bases, leaving 23 bases between them. This CDR3 is 16 amino acids long. CDR1 MNHNY and CDR2 SVGAGI come from the germline V gene (reference sequence). This CDR3 is CASTNAAAFQGYEQYF. The CDR3 DNA follows: TGTGCCAGCACCAACGCCGCTGCCTTCCAGGGGTACGAGCAGTACTTC.

This clonotype was picked up many times. V gene TRBV29-1 combines with J gene TRBJ2-3, with 11 bases aligning to TRBD2. The germline V gene encodes CDR1 SQVTM and CDR2 ANQGSEA. The CDR3 is 15 amino acids. Losses at the gene ends were 3 bases for V and 4 bases for J; bases not matched to a gene: 6. The CDR3 sequence is CSVETSGMVADTQYF. The CDR3 coding sequence is TGCAGCGTTGAGACTAGCGGGATGGTTGCAGATACGCAGTATTTT.

The J gene is TRBJ2-6, the V gene TRBV5-1, with TRBD1 identical over 8 bases. This CDR3 comprises 19 residues. Germline V gene sequence: CDR1 SGHRS, CDR2 YFSETQ. The junction had 12 bases not matched to a gene; V was cut back by 1 base and J by 3 bases. The CDR3 DNA sequence: TGCGCCAGCAGCTTGTTGACCGGACAGGGACCGAGTGGGGCCAACGTCCTGACTTTC. It is translated as CASSLLTGQGPSGANVLTF.

J is TRBJ2-5 and V is TRBV4-1; TRBD2 matches 11 bases. Unmatched junction bases numbered 0, after V lost 1 base and J lost 2 bases. The CDR3 is 15 residues long. Germline CDR1 and CDR2: MGHRA and YSYEKL. The CDR3 loop reads CASSQGLAGQETQYF. The CDR3 DNA reads TGCGCCAGCAGCCAAGGACTAGCGGGGCAAGAGACCCAGTACTTC.

In its sample, this clonotype was seen many times. The chain links TRBV2 to TRBJ2-2; 11 nucleotides match TRBD2. The length of the CDR3 is 16 residues. Germline CDR1 and CDR2: SNHLY and FYNNEI. V lost 6 bases, J lost 5 bases, and 8 bases stayed unmatched. The CDR3 DNA sequence: TGTGCCAGCAGACGCTCCGGGACTAGCGGTACCGGGGAGCTGTTTTTT. The encoded protein is CASRRSGTSGTGELFF.

This clonotype was recorded many times. The CDR3 protein is CASSLVGGRDPNEQFF. The CDR3 DNA follows: TGTGCCAGCAGCTTAGTAGGAGGGAGGGACCCCAATGAGCAGTTCTTC. The V call is TRBV7-8, the J call TRBJ2-1, with 7 positions matching TRBD2. CDR3 size: 16 residues. Per germline, CDR1 SGHVS and CDR2 FQNEAQ. V lost 1 base to trimming and J lost 6 bases; unmatched junction nucleotides: 9.

There are a few counts of this clonotype. The CDR3 region is CAWSGTGGRGTEAFF. Written as DNA, the CDR3 is TGTGCCTGGAGTGGGACAGGAGGGCGGGGCACTGAAGCTTTCTTT. The rearrangement links TRBV30 to TRBJ1-1, with 7 bases lining up with TRBD1. J gave up 4 bases and V 1 base, and 9 bases lay outside the gene matches. Germline V gives CDR1 GTSNPN, CDR2 SVGIG (reference sequence). CDR3 size: 15 residues.

For the CDR3, the DNA is TGTGCCATCAGCGAACAAACCTCTTACAACTATGGCTACACCTTC. Protein sequence: CAISEQTSYNYGYTF. The rearrangement links TRBV10-3 to TRBJ1-2, with no clear D. Per the germline V gene, CDR1 is ENHRY and CDR2 is SYGVKD. The CDR3 covers 15 residues. The V gene lost 6 bases and the J gene lost 2 bases, with 16 bases spanning the gap.

The CDR3 sequence: CASSSIPLYEQYF. CDR3 in DNA: TGTGCCAGCAGCTCGATCCCCCTCTACGAGCAGTACTTC. The V and J genes are TRBV7-6 and TRBJ2-7; D is undetermined. The CDR3 extends over 13 amino acids. V shed 4 bases and J shed 3 bases, with 10 bases lying between them. CDR1 is SGHVS, CDR2 FNYEAQ, per germline. The entire variable domain, with the rest obtained from reference TRBV7-6 and TRBJ2-7, is as follows: GAGVSQSPRYKVTKRGQDVALRCDPISGHVSLYWYRQALGQGPEFLTYFNYEAQQDKSGLPNDRFSAERPEGSISTLTIQRTEQRDSAMYRCASSSIPLYEQYFGPGTRLTVT.

On this clonotype: The junction differs from germline at one of its ends, possibly a read error. The chain couples TRBV5-1 to TRBJ2-1; D is undetermined. The CDR3 sequence is 12 residues long. Looked up from germline, CDR1 is SGHRS and CDR2 is YFSETQ. CDR3: CVSSWAGDQIFF. CDR3 DNA: TGCGTCAGCAGCTGGGCAGGAGACCAGATATTCTTC.

This clonotype was counted at least ten times. The chain joins TRBV29-1 to TRBJ2-2; D is undetermined. Germline V gene data show CDR1 as SQVTM and CDR2 as ANQGSEA. Trimming removed 2 bases from V and 4 bases from J, with 8 bases in between. This CDR3 is 13 amino acids long. In DNA, the CDR3 is TGCAGCGTTGAACCCGACGCCACCGGGGAGCTGTTTTTT. Translation: CSVEPDATGELFF.

The table lists this clonotype with a few counts. The rearrangement uses TRBV11-2 and TRBJ1-3; D perhaps matches TRBD1 (5 bases). Per the germline V gene, CDR1 is SGHAT and CDR2 is FQNNGV. This CDR3 has 13 amino acids. Trimming cost V 5 bases and J 7 bases, with 12 bases left between them. The CDR3 loop reads CASSHGADNTIYF. CDR3 nucleotide sequence: TGTGCCAGCAGCCATGGGGCAGATAACACCATATATTTT.

The table lists this clonotype with many counts. The chain uses TRBV20-1 and TRBJ1-2, with 8 bases identical to TRBD1. V trimming: 3 bases; J trimming: 4 bases; junction bases outside the gene matches: 4. Germline CDR1 reads DFQATT; CDR2 reads SNEGSKA (reference sequence). This CDR3 spans 13 amino acids. The CDR3 nucleotides are TGCAGTGCTAGGGACAGGGCACCCTATGGCTACACCTTC. Translated, it gives CSARDRAPYGYTF.

This clonotype showed up just a few times. The chain employs TRBV12-3 or TRBV12-4 and TRBJ1-5; 10 bases agree with TRBD1. This CDR3 has 14 residues. Trimming cost V 6 bases and J 6 bases; bases outside gene matches: 5. The chain's CDR3 is CASREGDRGQPQHF. DNA of the CDR3: TGTGCCAGCAGGGAGGGGGACAGGGGTCAGCCCCAGCATTTT.

The sample holds many counts of this clonotype. The chain carries TRBV29-1 and TRBJ2-1; 12 bases are a match to TRBD2. The CDR3 has 14 residues. Germline V gene lookup returns CDR1 SQVTM and CDR2 ANQGSEA. The ends lost 0 bases at V and 14 bases at J; junction bases unmatched: 8. The CDR3 DNA follows: TGCAGCGTTGAAGATAGAGCTAGCGGGAGGGAGAAGTTCTTC. Amino acid sequence: CSVEDRASGREKFF.

The chain is built from TRBV18 and TRBJ1-1, with D possibly being TRBD1 (6 bases). Between the trimmed V and J ends, which lost 4 bases and 4 bases, there was a span of 13 bases. This CDR3 comprises 14 residues. Germline loops: CDR1 KGHSH, CDR2 LQKENI. CDR3 nucleotides: TGTGCCAGCTCACTGGGGGCAGGGAGCACTGAAGCTTTCTTT. Translating gives CASSLGAGSTEAFF.

The V gene is TRBV11-2, the J gene TRBJ1-1; D possibly corresponds to TRBD1 (5 bases). V was trimmed by 3 bases and J by 1 base, leaving 12 bases between them. The germline V gene has CDR1 SGHAT and CDR2 FQNNGV. This CDR3 comprises 15 residues. CDR3 sequence (DNA): TGTGCCAGCAGCTTGAGACAGACAAAGAACACTGAAGCTTTCTTT. Translated: CASSLRQTKNTEAFF.

This clonotype has at least ten counts. V usage is TRBV7-3 and J usage is TRBJ2-1, with 13 nucleotides matching TRBD2. The CDR3 consists of 17 residues. The germline CDR1 and CDR2 sequences are SGHTA and FQGTGA. Unmatched junction bases numbered 13, after V lost 5 bases and J lost 9 bases. In nucleotides, the CDR3 is TGTGCCAGCAGCCAATCCCTACTAGCGGGAGGGCGGGGTGAGCAGTTCTTC. It specifies CASSQSLLAGGRGEQFF.

This clonotype was counted at least ten times. The chain is built from TRBV20-1 and TRBJ1-5, with 9 bases fitting TRBD1. Per the germline V gene, CDR1 is DFQATT and CDR2 is SNEGSKA (reference sequence). The CDR3 extends over 14 amino acids. With V trimmed by 5 bases and J by 7 bases, 9 bases remained unmatched. The CDR3 protein is CSAPQQGARQPQHF. CDR3 nucleotides: TGCAGTGCTCCCCAACAGGGGGCCAGACAGCCCCAGCATTTT.

The CDR3 spells CASSVEAFYNEQFF. CDR3 coding DNA: TGTGCCAGCAGCGTAGAGGCCTTCTACAATGAGCAGTTCTTC. The V call is TRBV9, the J call TRBJ2-1; D gene uncertain. The V end was cut by 0 bases, the J end by 3 bases, with 7 bases between. The CDR3 has 14 residues. Germline-derived CDR1 and CDR2 are SGDLS and YYNGEE.